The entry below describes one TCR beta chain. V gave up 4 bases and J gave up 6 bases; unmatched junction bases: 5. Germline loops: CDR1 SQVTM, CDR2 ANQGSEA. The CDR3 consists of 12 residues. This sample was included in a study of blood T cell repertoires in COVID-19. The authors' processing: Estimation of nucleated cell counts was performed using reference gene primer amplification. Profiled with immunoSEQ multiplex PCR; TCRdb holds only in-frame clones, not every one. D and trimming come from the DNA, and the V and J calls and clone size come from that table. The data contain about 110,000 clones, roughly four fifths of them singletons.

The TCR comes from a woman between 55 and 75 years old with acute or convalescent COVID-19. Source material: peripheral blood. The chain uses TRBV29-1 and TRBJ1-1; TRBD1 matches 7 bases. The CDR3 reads CSVARDSSEAFF. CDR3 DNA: TGCAGCGTTGCCCGGGACAGCTCTGAAGCTTTCTTT. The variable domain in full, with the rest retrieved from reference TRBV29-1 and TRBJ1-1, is SAVISQKPSRDICQRGTSLTIQCQVDSQVTMMFWYRQQPGQSLTLIATANQGSEATYESGFVIDKFPISRPNLTFSTLTVSNMSPEDSSIYLCSVARDSSEAFFGQGTRLTVV.